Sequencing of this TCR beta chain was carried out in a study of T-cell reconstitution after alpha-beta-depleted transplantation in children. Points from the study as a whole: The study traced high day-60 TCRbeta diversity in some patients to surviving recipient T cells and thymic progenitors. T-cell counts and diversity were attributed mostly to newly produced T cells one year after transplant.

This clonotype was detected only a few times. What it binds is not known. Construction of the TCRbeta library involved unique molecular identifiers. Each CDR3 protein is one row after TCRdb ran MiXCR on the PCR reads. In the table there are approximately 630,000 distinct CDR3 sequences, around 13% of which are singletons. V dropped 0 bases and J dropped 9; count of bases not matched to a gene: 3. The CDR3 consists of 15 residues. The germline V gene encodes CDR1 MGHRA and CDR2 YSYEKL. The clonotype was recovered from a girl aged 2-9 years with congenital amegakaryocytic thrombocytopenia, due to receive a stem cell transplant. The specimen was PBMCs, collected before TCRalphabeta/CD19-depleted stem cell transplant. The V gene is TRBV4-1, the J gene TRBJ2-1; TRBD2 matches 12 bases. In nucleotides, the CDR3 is TGCGCCAGCAGCCAAGAACCGGGACTAGCGGGTGAGCAGTTCTTC. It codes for CASSQEPGLAGEQFF.